Listed below are T cell receptor beta chains from one sample, sequenced in a study of T cells expressing NK-cell markers. TCRdb reprocessed the 5' RACE reads and stores each CDR3 protein as one record, lacking DNA. Its table records fewer than 400,000 distinct CDR3 sequences. Sequencing was done on a sample of blood T cells: a sorted CD56 or NKG2C T cell subset, CD4+ or CD8+ T cells, or bulk PBMC T cells (not recorded which). These receptors all come from a woman aged 45-59 years in good health. Each CDR3 is given with its conserved first and last residue.

V gene,J gene,CDR3 protein
TRBV7-7,TRBJ2-1,CASSLRLAGEGNEQFF
TRBV5-1,TRBJ2-1,CASSLAKTGFYDNEQFF
TRBV11-2,TRBJ1-2,CASSSGPSYTF
TRBV15,TRBJ2-3,CATRFLDTQYF
TRBV6-6,TRBJ1-3,CASREQSPGNTIYF
TRBV10-3,TRBJ1-2,CAISESGPSYGYTF
TRBV12-3/TRBV12-4,TRBJ1-2,CASSSRRPYGYTF
TRBV16,TRBJ2-3,CASSQYVGSLTDTQYF
TRBV12-3/TRBV12-4,TRBJ2-4,CASSPTTGAIQYF
TRBV11-3,TRBJ2-5,CASATAGGGETQYF
TRBV15,TRBJ1-5,CATSIIRTGVYQPQHF
TRBV20-1,TRBJ1-1,CSASDRGRTFF
TRBV20-1,TRBJ2-1,CSARDLRQGSYNEQFF
TRBV5-1,TRBJ1-6,CASSSQLGQRSGSPLHF
TRBV12-3/TRBV12-4,TRBJ2-7,CASSPHSLDEQYF
TRBV30,TRBJ1-1,CAWTGAREAFF
TRBV29-1,TRBJ1-1,CSVGRNIGGLVTEAFF
TRBV6-5,TRBJ1-1,CASQRAQGDRAFF
TRBV29-1,TRBJ2-1,CSVDVLATNEQFF
TRBV6-5,TRBJ2-2,CASSPSPFQELFF
TRBV12-3/TRBV12-4,TRBJ2-1,CASSLKVSSYNEQFF
TRBV18,TRBJ2-1,CASSPSTSGRYNEQFF
TRBV20-1,TRBJ2-1,CSASMARNEQFF
TRBV20-1,TRBJ2-3,CSARRTRLARDTQYF
TRBV7-9,TRBJ2-1,CASEAESGTEQFF
TRBV12-3/TRBV12-4,TRBJ2-1,CASSPPGQYNEQFF
TRBV7-9,TRBJ2-7,CASSFPDYGREQYF
TRBV20-1,TRBJ2-1,CSANGVLHEQFF
TRBV3-1,TRBJ2-7,CASTGSYDEQYF
TRBV5-1,TRBJ2-3,CASSFGYTDTQYF
TRBV29-1,TRBJ1-1,CSVVTIRTRTEAFF
TRBV7-9,TRBJ1-6,CASSFSGVNSPLHF
TRBV6-1,TRBJ2-2,CASSDPWGQRITGELFF
TRBV11-1,TRBJ2-3,CASSLNPQGADTQYF
TRBV5-1,TRBJ1-2,CASTVTGGYGYTF
TRBV20-1,TRBJ2-1,CSARDPGLGGHNEQFF
TRBV5-4,TRBJ1-3,CASSPGTLGTIYF
TRBV29-1,TRBJ2-2,CSARELAGSGNNTGELFF
TRBV6-4,TRBJ2-3,CASSALATDTQYF
TRBV7-8,TRBJ1-1,CASSSRVQTAEAFF
TRBV15,TRBJ2-5,CATSSVGQGETQYF
TRBV4-1,TRBJ2-1,CASSQAVWDEQFF
TRBV12-3/TRBV12-4,TRBJ1-2,CASSSGLDTSRSGYTF
TRBV7-9,TRBJ2-3,CASSRLAPTDTQYF
TRBV29-1,TRBJ1-5,CSVAPEPDQPQHF
TRBV25-1,TRBJ2-5,CASSEGTSGQETQYF
TRBV12-3/TRBV12-4,TRBJ2-2,CASRPIRGTGELFF
TRBV20-1,TRBJ2-6,CSARKPPGTGANVLTF
TRBV20-1,TRBJ2-1,CSARDWGLAGRNEQFF
TRBV28,TRBJ2-2,CAGRTGVTGELFF
TRBV3-1,TRBJ2-3,CASSQGLAGGQYTDTQYF
TRBV18,TRBJ2-2,CASSPPNENTGELFF